This T cell receptor beta chain emerged from a study of cytotoxic CD8 clonotypes in ibrutinib-treated CLL. Whole-study context: Following a median about eleven months of treatment, with a range of 6 to 36, response samples were taken. General study results and limits: The clonality went up when patients responded to ibrutinib and dropped back toward baseline at progression. The study sampled sustained-remission and progressing patients at different times.

With cryopreserved PBMCs as the source, roughly 2 micrograms of genomic DNA went to TCR beta libraries. Turning to this clone: Its cognate antigen is unknown.

Some clones are missing from TCRdb's copy, which holds only in-frame ones; the method was immunoSEQ multiplex PCR. The sample carries 200,000 to 250,000 clones, 79% recorded once. This CDR3 is built from 16 residues. With V trimmed by 1 base and J by 10 bases, 11 bases remained unmatched. Germline V lookup: CDR1 SGHNT, CDR2 YYREEE (reference sequence). The sequences come from PBMCs, collected after 12 months of ibrutinib treatment. The TCR originated in a human donor with chronic lymphocytic leukemia. The chain carries TRBV5-4 and TRBJ2-1; 10 positions agree with TRBD2. The CDR3 loop reads CASSLLAGGHFLEQFF. For the CDR3, the DNA is TGTGCCAGCAGCTTGTTAGCGGGAGGACATTTCCTGGAGCAGTTCTTC.